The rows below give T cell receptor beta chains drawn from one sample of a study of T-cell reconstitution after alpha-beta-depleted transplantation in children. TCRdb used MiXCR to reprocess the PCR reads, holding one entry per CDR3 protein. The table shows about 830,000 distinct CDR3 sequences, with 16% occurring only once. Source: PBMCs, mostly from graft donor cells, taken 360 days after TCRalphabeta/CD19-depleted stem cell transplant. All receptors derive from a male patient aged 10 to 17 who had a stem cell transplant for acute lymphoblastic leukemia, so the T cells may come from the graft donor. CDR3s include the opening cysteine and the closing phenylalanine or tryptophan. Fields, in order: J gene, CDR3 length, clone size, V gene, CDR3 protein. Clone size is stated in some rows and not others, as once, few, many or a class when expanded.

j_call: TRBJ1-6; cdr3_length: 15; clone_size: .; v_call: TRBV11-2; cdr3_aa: CASSYPGSYNSPLHF
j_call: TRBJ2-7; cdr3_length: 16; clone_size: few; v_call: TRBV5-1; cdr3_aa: CASSFVPGQSSYEQYF
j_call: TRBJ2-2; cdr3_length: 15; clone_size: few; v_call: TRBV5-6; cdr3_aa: CASSLDGGYTGELFF
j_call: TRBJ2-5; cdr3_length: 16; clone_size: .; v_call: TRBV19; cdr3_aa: CASSADLGLAIKTQYF
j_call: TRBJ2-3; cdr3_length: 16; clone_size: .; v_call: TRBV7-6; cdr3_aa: CASSLFLAGEINTQYF
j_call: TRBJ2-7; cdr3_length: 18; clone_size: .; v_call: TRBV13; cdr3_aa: CASSPGLAGGRTEGEQYF
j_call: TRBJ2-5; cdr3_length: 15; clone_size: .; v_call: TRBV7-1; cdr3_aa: CASSSHGQVKETQYF
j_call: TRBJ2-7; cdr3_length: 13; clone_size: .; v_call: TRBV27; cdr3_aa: CASSWTGSDEQYF
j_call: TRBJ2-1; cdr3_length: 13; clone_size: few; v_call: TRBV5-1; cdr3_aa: CASSQGQNNEQFF
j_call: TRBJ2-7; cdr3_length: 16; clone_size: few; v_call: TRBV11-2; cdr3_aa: CASSTPGTRPTHEQYF
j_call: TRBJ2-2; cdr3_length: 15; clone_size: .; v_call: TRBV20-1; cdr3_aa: CRARPVPTNTGELFF
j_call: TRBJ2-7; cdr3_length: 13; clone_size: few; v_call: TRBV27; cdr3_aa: CASSLIATYEQYF
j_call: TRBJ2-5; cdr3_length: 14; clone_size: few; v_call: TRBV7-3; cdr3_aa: CASSSTGWKETQYF
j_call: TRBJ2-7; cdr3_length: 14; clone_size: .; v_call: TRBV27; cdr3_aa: CASSLEAGGLEQYF
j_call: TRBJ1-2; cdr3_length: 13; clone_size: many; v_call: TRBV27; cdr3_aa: CASSFEPNYGYTF
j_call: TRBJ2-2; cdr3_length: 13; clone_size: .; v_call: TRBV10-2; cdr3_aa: CASSERFAGELFF
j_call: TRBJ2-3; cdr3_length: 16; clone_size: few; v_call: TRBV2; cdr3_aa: CASSEEAADLTDTQYF
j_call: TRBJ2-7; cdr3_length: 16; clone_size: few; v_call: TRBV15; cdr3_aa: CATSRVGGQGSYEQYF
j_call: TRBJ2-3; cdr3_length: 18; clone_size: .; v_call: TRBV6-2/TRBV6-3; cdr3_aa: CASSYPLPREGATDTQYF
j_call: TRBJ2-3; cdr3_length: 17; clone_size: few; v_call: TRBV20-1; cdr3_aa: CSAWDGRLAGSTDTQYF
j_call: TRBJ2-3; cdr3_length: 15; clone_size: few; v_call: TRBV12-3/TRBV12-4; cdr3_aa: CASSPSAGFGDTQYF
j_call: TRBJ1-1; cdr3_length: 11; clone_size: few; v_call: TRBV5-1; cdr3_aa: CASSKQGEAFF
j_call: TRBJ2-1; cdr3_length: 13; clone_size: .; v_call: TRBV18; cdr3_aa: CASSPYDYNEQFF
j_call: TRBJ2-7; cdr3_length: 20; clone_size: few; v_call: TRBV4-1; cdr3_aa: CASSQVVGGTRAGWKDEQYF
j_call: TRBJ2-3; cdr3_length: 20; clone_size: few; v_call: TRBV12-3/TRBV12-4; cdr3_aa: CASSLRDSPRGRLGTDTQYF
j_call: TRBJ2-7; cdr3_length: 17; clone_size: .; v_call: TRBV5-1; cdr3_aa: CASSLNSRSAIAYEQYF
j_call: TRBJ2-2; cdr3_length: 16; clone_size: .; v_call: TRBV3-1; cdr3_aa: CASSRISGSYTGELFF
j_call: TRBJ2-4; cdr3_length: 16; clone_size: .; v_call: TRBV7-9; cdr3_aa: CASSPTGQPAKNIQYF
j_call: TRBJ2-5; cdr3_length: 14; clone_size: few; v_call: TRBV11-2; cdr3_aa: CASSTIRGKETQYF
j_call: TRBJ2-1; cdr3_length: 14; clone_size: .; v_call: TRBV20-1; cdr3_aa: CSARVAGSYNEQFF
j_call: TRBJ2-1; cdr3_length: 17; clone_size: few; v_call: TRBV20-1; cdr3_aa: CSAQVIQTRGSYNEQFF
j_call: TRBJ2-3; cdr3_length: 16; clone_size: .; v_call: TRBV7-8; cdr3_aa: CASSLNAGHGTDTQYF
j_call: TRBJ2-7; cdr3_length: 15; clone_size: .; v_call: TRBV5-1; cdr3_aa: CASSSGSLSRYEQYF
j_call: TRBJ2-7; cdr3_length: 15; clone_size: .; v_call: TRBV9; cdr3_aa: CASSVVAGGNYEQYF
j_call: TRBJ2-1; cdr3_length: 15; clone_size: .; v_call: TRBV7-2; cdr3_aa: CASSLARALTDEQFF
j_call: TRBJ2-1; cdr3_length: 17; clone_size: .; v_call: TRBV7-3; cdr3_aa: CASSLTGLAASYNEQFF
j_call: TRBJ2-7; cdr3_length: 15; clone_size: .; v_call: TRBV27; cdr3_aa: CASSSLAGSHYEQYF
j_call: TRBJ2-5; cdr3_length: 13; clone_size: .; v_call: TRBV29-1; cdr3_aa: CSVVGGGQETQYF
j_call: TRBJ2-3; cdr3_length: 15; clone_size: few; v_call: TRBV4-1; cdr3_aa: CASSQDPLAEDTQYF
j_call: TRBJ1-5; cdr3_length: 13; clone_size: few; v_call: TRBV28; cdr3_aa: CASNGRGTQPQHF
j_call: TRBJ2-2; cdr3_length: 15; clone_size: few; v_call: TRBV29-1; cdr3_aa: CSVVRDRVNTGELFF
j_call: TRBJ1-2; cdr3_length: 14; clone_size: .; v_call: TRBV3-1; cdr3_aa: CASSLPTGQLGYTF
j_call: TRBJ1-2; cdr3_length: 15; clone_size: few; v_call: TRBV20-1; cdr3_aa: CSAPWDSKTNYGYTF
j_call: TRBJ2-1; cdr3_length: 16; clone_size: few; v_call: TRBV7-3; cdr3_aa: CASSLTGTSTYNEQFF
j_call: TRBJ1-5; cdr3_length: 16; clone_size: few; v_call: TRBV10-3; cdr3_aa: CAISESTGFSNQPQHF
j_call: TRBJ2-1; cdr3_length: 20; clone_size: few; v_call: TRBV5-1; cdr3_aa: CASSLAPPSGILFGTNEQFF
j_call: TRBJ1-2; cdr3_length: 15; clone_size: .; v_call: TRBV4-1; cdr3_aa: CASSPWGQDGYGYTF
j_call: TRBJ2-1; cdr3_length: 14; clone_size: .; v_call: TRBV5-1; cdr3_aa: CASSVSTAYNEQFF
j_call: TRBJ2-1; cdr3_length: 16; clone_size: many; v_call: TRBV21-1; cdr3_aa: CASSKSSGRVYNEQFF
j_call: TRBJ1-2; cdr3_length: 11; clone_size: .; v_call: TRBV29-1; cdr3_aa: CSVWRGYGYTF
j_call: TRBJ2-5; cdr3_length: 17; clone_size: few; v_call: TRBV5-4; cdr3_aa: CASSLLRLAALQETQYF
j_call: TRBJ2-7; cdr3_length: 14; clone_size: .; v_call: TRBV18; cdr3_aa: CASSPQLTGNEQYF
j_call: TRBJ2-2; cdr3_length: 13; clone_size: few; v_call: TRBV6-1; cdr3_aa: CASTLQGGGELFF
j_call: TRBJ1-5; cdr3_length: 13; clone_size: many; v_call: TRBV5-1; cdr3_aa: CASSPAGGQPQHF
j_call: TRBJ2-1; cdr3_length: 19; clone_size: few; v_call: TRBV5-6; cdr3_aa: CASSFQGELRDWPYNEQFF
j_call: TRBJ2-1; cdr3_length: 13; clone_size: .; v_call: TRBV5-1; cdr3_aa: CASSSPRTPEQFF
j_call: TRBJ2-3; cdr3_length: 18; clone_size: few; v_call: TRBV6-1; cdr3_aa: CASSQEGGLAGGADTQYF
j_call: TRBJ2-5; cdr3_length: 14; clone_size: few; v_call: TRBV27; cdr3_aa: CASISLGQLETQYF